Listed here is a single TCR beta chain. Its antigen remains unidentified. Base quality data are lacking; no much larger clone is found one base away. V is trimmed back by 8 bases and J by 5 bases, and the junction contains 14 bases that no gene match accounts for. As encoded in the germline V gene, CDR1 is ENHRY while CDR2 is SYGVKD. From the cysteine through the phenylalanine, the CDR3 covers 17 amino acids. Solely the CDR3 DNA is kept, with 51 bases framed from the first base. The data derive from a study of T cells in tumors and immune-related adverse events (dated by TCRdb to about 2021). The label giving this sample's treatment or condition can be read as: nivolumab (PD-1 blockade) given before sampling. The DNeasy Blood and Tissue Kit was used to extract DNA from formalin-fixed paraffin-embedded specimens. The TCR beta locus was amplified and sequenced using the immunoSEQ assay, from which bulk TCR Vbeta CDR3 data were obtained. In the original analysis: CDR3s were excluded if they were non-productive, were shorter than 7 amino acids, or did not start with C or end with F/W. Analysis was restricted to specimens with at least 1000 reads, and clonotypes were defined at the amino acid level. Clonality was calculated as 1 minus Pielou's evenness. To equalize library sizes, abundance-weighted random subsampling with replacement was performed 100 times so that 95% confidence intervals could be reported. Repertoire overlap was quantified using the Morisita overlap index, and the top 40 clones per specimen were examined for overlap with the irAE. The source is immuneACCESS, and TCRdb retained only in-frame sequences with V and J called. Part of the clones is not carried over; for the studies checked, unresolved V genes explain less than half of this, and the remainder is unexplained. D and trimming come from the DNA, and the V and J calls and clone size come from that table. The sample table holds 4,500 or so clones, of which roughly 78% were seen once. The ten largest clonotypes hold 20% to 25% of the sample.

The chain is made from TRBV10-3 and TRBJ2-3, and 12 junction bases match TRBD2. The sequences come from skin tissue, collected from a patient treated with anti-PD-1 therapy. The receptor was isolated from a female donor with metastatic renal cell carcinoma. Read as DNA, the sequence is TGTGCCATCGGGGGGAGACTAGCGGGAGATAGAGGAGATACGCAGTATTTT. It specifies CAIGGRLAGDRGDTQYF.